One T cell receptor beta chain is described in this entry. Libraries were prepared by immunoSEQ multiplex PCR; TCRdb keeps only in-frame clonotypes and omits some of them. Among roughly 70,000 clones listed, approximately 90% were seen once. This CDR3 is built from 14 residues. V lost 6 bases, J lost 6 bases, and 15 bases lay in between. Germline-derived CDR1 and CDR2 are ENHRY and SYGVKD. This entry belongs to a study of blood T cell repertoires in COVID-19. Study at large: Spain, Italy and the United States supplied samples that represented acute and convalescent COVID-19.

The sample was peripheral blood. This chain links TRBV10-3 with TRBJ2-1; possible D gene TRBD2, 6 bases. This TCR derives from a woman older than 75 with active COVID-19. The CDR3, as DNA: TGTGCCATCAGCCGGGACTCATCCGGCAATGAGCAGTTCTTC. Amino acid sequence: CAISRDSSGNEQFF.